These T cell receptor beta chains were read from a single sample in a study of blood T cell repertoires in COVID-19. Produced via immunoSEQ multiplex PCR; TCRdb's table is partial and in-frame only. Of fewer than 200,000 clones listed, around 87% were seen once; the top ten hold 2% to 3%. Sequenced sample: peripheral blood. Receptors were obtained from a man in his forties or fifties with active or convalescent COVID-19. Both conserved end residues are part of each CDR3. D genes are given only for firm matches. Not every row has a clone size; where given, it reads once, few, many or a size class.

j_call	d_call	v_call	clone_size	cdr3_length	cdr3_nt	cdr3_aa
TRBJ2-7	TRBD2	TRBV7-6	NA	14	TGTGCCAGCAGCCCTTGGACTAGCGGGGCGGAGCAGTACTTC	CASSPWTSGAEQYF
TRBJ2-5	NA	TRBV29-1	NA	14	TGCAGCGTTAAGGTGGTCCGGGGTGGCGAGACCCAGTACTTC	CSVKVVRGGETQYF
TRBJ2-7	TRBD1	TRBV5-1	NA	14	TGCGCCAGCAGCTTAATGGGGACAGTCTACGAGCAGTACTTC	CASSLMGTVYEQYF
TRBJ1-2	NA	TRBV7-8	NA	13	TGTGCCAGCAGCGGCGACAACGTCTATGGCTACACCTTC	CASSGDNVYGYTF
TRBJ1-2	NA	TRBV4-1	NA	12	TGCGCCAGCAGCCAAGCCTCCTATGGCTACACCTTC	CASSQASYGYTF
TRBJ1-5	NA	TRBV11-2	NA	14	TGTGCCAGCAGCTTAGTGCTGGGAGATCAGCCCCAGCATTTT	CASSLVLGDQPQHF
TRBJ2-2	NA	TRBV19	NA	15	TGTGCCAGTAGTAGGACACCCCGAAGCACCGGGGAGCTGTTTTTT	CASSRTPRSTGELFF
TRBJ2-3	NA	TRBV14	NA	17	TGTGCCAGCAGCCAAGGTAGTTACAGGCAGCGCACAGATACGCAGTATTTT	CASSQGSYRQRTDTQYF
TRBJ1-5	TRBD1	TRBV15	NA	16	TGTGCCACCAGCAGACCCGACAGGGGTGAAGATCAGCCCCAGCATTTT	CATSRPDRGEDQPQHF
TRBJ2-2	NA	TRBV7-3	NA	12	TGTGCCAGCAGCTCGGACACCGGGGAGCTGTTTTTT	CASSSDTGELFF
TRBJ1-4	NA	TRBV4-1	NA	14	TGCGCCAGCAGCCAAGTAACAGCATTTGAAAAACTGTTTTTT	CASSQVTAFEKLFF
TRBJ2-7	TRBD2	TRBV6-1	NA	15	TGTGCCAGCAGTGAAGAGGGACTAGCGGGGTATGAGCAGTACTTC	CASSEEGLAGYEQYF
TRBJ1-4	TRBD1	TRBV5-6	NA	13	TGTGCCAGCAGCGGCAGGGGGCTGGAAAAACTGTTTTTT	CASSGRGLEKLFF
TRBJ1-5	TRBD1	TRBV2	NA	15	TGTGCCAGCAGTCCCGGACAGGGGGCCTATCAGCCCCAGCATTTT	CASSPGQGAYQPQHF
TRBJ2-1	TRBD2	TRBV10-2	NA	15	TGCGCCAGCAGTGAGGGTAGCGGGGGTCCAGATGAGCAGTTCTTC	CASSEGSGGPDEQFF
TRBJ1-6	TRBD1	TRBV6-5	NA	15	TGTGCCAGCAGGGGTTCGGGACAGGGATTTTCACCCCTCCACTTT	CASRGSGQGFSPLHF
TRBJ2-7	TRBD2	TRBV2	NA	15	TGTGCCAGCAGTGAAGCGAGGGCGGGGGAGTACGAGCAGTACTTC	CASSEARAGEYEQYF
TRBJ1-1	NA	TRBV18	NA	15	TGTGCCAGCTCACTGTCGAAGGGAGATAACACTGAAGCTTTCTTT	CASSLSKGDNTEAFF
TRBJ1-1	NA	TRBV11-2	NA	14	TGTGCCAGCAGCTTGGCAAGCGGGACCACTGAAGCTTTCTTT	CASSLASGTTEAFF
TRBJ1-1	NA	TRBV30	once	13	TGTGCCTGGAGTGTTGGTAGCAACACTGAAGCTTTCTTT	CAWSVGSNTEAFF
TRBJ2-5	NA	TRBV6-5	NA	15	TGTGCCAGCAGTTACTCAGTCGGGGTCCAAGAGACCCAGTACTTC	CASSYSVGVQETQYF
TRBJ1-3	TRBD1	TRBV7-2	NA	17	TGTGCCAGCAGCTTAGGCGGACAGGGATACTCTGGAAACACCATATATTTT	CASSLGGQGYSGNTIYF
TRBJ1-6	NA	TRBV9	once	13	TGTGCCAGCAGCCCCCTCTCGGATTCACCCCTCCACTTT	CASSPLSDSPLHF
TRBJ1-1	NA	TRBV9	NA	16	TGTGCCAGCAGCCCCTACCCCGGGATCTTGAACACTGAAGCTTTCTTT	CASSPYPGILNTEAFF
TRBJ1-4	NA	TRBV3-1/TRBV3-2	NA	16	TGTGCCAGCAGCCAAGGTGGAGGCGGGGTTGCCGAAAAACTGTTTTTT	CASSQGGGGVAEKLFF
TRBJ2-7	TRBD1	TRBV6-2/TRBV6-3	NA	17	TGTGCCAGCAGTCAGTTTCCGGGACAGGGGCGTACCTACGAGCAGTACTTC	CASSQFPGQGRTYEQYF
TRBJ2-1	TRBD2	TRBV6-6	NA	18	TGTGCCAGCAGTCCGCTAGCGGGGGGCAGCGGGTCCTACAATGAGCAGTTCTTC	CASSPLAGGSGSYNEQFF
TRBJ1-1	NA	TRBV14	NA	14	TGTGCCAGCAGCCAAGTTGCTTCTGGGGGCGATGCTTTCTTT	CASSQVASGGDAFF
TRBJ2-3	NA	TRBV6-2/TRBV6-3	NA	15	TGTGCCAGCAGTTACTCGATTAGCAGATGGGATACGCAGTATTTT	CASSYSISRWDTQYF
TRBJ1-4	NA	TRBV27	NA	16	TGTGCCAGCAGATCAGGGATAGGCTCAACTAATGAAAAACTGTTTTTT	CASRSGIGSTNEKLFF
TRBJ2-3	NA	TRBV7-2	NA	14	TGTGCCAGCAGCTTAGTGGCTTTCACAGATACGCAGTATTTT	CASSLVAFTDTQYF
TRBJ2-1	TRBD2	TRBV25-1	NA	15	TGTGCCAGCAGTGAATTGGGGGGGTTTTACAATGAGCAGTTCTTC	CASSELGGFYNEQFF
TRBJ1-2	TRBD1	TRBV4-1	NA	13	TGCGCCAGCAGCCAAGAACAGGGGAGTGGCTACACCTTC	CASSQEQGSGYTF
TRBJ1-2	TRBD1	TRBV4-1	NA	13	TGCGCCAGCAGCCTTGACAGGGGACGGGGCTACACCTTC	CASSLDRGRGYTF
TRBJ2-3	TRBD2	TRBV9	NA	17	TGTGCCAGCAGCGCAGGACTAGCGGGGGGGCCGTCAGATACGCAGTATTTT	CASSAGLAGGPSDTQYF
TRBJ1-1	NA	TRBV15	NA	15	TGTGCCACCAGCAGCAAATCTAACAGGAACACTGAAGCTTTCTTT	CATSSKSNRNTEAFF
TRBJ2-7	NA	TRBV5-6	NA	12	TGTGCCAGCAGCTTGTGGCAGGGGGGGCAGTACTTC	CASSLWQGGQYF
TRBJ2-3	TRBD1	TRBV13	NA	17	TGTGCCAGCAGCCCACCCAGGGACAGGCTAAAGGCAGATACGCAGTATTTT	CASSPPRDRLKADTQYF
TRBJ1-2	TRBD1	TRBV6-1	NA	17	TGTGCCAGCAGTGAGTCAGGAAGGACAGGGATTCTCTATGGCTACACCTTC	CASSESGRTGILYGYTF
TRBJ2-2	TRBD1	TRBV29-1	NA	14	TGCAGCGTCGGACAGGGGGCAAACACCGGGGAGCTGTTTTTT	CSVGQGANTGELFF
TRBJ2-2	NA	TRBV7-2	NA	15	TGTGCCAGCAGCTTAAAACAGGGAAACACCGGGGAGCTGTTTTTT	CASSLKQGNTGELFF
TRBJ2-7	TRBD1	TRBV18	NA	13	TGTGCCAGCTCACGTGGACAGGGAGTCGAGCAGTACTTC	CASSRGQGVEQYF
TRBJ2-1	NA	TRBV5-4	NA	13	TGTGCCAGCAGCCTCATGGGCGACAATGAGCAGTTCTTC	CASSLMGDNEQFF
TRBJ1-2	NA	TRBV12-3/TRBV12-4	once	13	TGTGCCAGCAGTGGAGGACGGACCTATGGCTACACCTTC	CASSGGRTYGYTF
TRBJ2-1	TRBD2	TRBV4-2	NA	18	TGTGCCAGCAGCCAAGAAGGACTAGCGGAGAGCTCCTACAATGAGCAGTTCTTC	CASSQEGLAESSYNEQFF
TRBJ1-6	NA	TRBV7-9	NA	18	TGTGCCAGCAGCTTATTCAGAGTCGCAGGGGCCTTAGGATCACCCCTCCACTTT	CASSLFRVAGALGSPLHF
TRBJ2-7	TRBD1	TRBV11-3	NA	13	TGTGCCAGCAGCGTGGGACAGGGGACCGAGCAGTACTTC	CASSVGQGTEQYF
TRBJ1-1	NA	TRBV11-1	NA	15	TGTGCCAGCAGCCGGGACATCGTTCCGAACACTGAAGCTTTCTTT	CASSRDIVPNTEAFF
TRBJ2-3	TRBD1	TRBV6-5	NA	15	TGTGCCAGCAGGTCGACAGGGATCAGGACAGATACGCAGTATTTT	CASRSTGIRTDTQYF
TRBJ1-4	TRBD1	TRBV19	once	14	TGTGCCACCACCTGGGGACAGGGGAGTGAAAAACTGTTTTTT	CATTWGQGSEKLFF
TRBJ2-1	NA	TRBV14	NA	11	TGTGCCAGCAGCCAAGCCAGGGAGCAGTTCTTC	CASSQAREQFF
TRBJ1-1	NA	TRBV2	NA	12	TGTGCCAGCACTCGGGGGGAGACTGAAGCTTTCTTT	CASTRGETEAFF
TRBJ1-6	NA	TRBV7-8	NA	15	TGTGCCAGCAGCTTAGCCGGCAGGGTGGACTCACCCCTCCACTTT	CASSLAGRVDSPLHF